This passage covers 25 T cell receptor beta chains from one sample sequenced in a study of post-analysis software for immune sequencing data. Findings of the study overall: Patients used roughly five TRBV segments, including TRBV5-6, TRBV5-1 and TRBV20-1, more often than controls.

Their antigens remain unidentified. Built from TCR beta cDNA, the libraries had unique molecular identifiers in them. TCRdb redid the calling of the PCR reads with MiXCR, one entry per CDR3 protein. The table shows 700,000 to 900,000 distinct CDR3 sequences, with around 42% occurring only once. The sample comprised blood. The receptor source for this set is a girl aged 5 to 17 with multiple sclerosis.

The table lists this clonotype with a few counts. The chain combines TRBV12-3 or TRBV12-4 with TRBJ1-2; D is undetermined. Trimming removed 4 bases from V and 6 bases from J, with 9 bases in between. This CDR3 has 12 amino acids. CDR3 loop: CASSSKVNGYTF. CDR3 sequence (DNA): TGTGCCAGCAGTTCCAAGGTCAATGGCTACACCTTC.

This clonotype was picked up a small number of times. The chain has TRBV12-3 or TRBV12-4 and TRBJ2-3; D gene uncertain. V was trimmed by 2 bases and J by 3 bases, leaving 9 bases between them. CDR3 length: 14 residues. In DNA, the CDR3 is TGTGCCAGCAGTTTATTTGCTTTGACAGATACGCAGTATTTT. It translates to CASSLFALTDTQYF.

The V and J genes are TRBV7-9 and TRBJ2-6, with D unclear. The germline V and J ends were trimmed by 8 bases and 0 bases, with 20 bases remaining between them. The germline gives CDR1 SEHNR, CDR2 FQNEAQ (reference sequence). This CDR3 is 18 amino acids long. The CDR3 spells CASHRLSESPSGANVLTF. CDR3 in DNA: TGTGCCAGCCACCGTTTAAGTGAGTCCCCCTCTGGGGCCAACGTCCTGACTTTC.

This sequence joins TRBV10-3 and TRBJ2-1; D is ambiguous. V was trimmed by 8 bases and J by 4 bases, leaving 12 bases between them. The CDR3 consists of 13 residues. Germline CDR1 ENHRY, CDR2 SYGVKD. CDR3 DNA: TGTGCCATCTTGTCTGCTAATTACAATGAGCAGTTCTTC. Protein: CAILSANYNEQFF.

This chain links TRBV5-5 with TRBJ2-7; 7 bases agree with TRBD1. Germline V gene lookup returns CDR1 SGHKS and CDR2 YYEKEE (reference sequence). The CDR3 is 17 amino acids. J gave up 1 base and V 1 base, and 11 bases lay outside the gene matches. The CDR3 DNA reads TGTGCCAGCAGCTTGCATACTCCCCGGGACAGATCCTACGAGCAGTACTTC. Its translation: CASSLHTPRDRSYEQYF.

The chain employs TRBV4-3 and TRBJ2-7; 8 bases are shared with TRBD1. The CDR3 is 15 amino acids. Trimming at V came to 0 bases and at J to 4 bases, leaving 5 bases not matched to a gene. Germline lookup yields CDR1 LGHNA and CDR2 YSLEER. Here the CDR3 DNA reads TGCGCCAGCAGCCAAGATTTAGGACAGGGTTACGAGCAGTACTTC. It encodes CASSQDLGQGYEQYF.

Points on this clonotype: A junction end diverges from the germline sequence, so it may reflect a read error. This sequence joins TRBV12-3 or TRBV12-4 and TRBJ2-5; D may be TRBD2 (6 bases). CDR3 size: 14 residues. This CDR3 is CASTGASAYNEQYF. CDR3 coding DNA: TGTGCTAGCACTGGGGCTAGCGCCTACAATGAGCAGTACTTC.

V is TRBV5-8 and J is TRBJ2-5; a possible D gene is TRBD1 (8 bases). The CDR3 is 15 amino acids. Between the trimmed V and J ends, which lost 4 bases and 1 base, there was a span of 14 bases. The germline V gene has CDR1 SGHTS and CDR2 YDEGEE. As DNA, the CDR3 is TGTGCCAGCAGCCACAGGGGGGGGACCCAAGAGACCCAGTACTTC. Protein sequence: CASSHRGGTQETQYF.

This clonotype came up a few times. This sequence joins TRBV15 and TRBJ1-2; 7 bases agree with TRBD1. The CDR3 is 17 amino acids. The J segment lost 4 bases and the V segment lost 0 bases, leaving 11 bases of the junction unmatched. Germline V gene data show CDR1 as LNHNV and CDR2 as YYDKDF (reference sequence). The CDR3 region is CATSREDRSYYPYGYTF. CDR3 DNA sequence: TGTGCCACCAGCAGAGAGGACAGGTCTTACTACCCCTATGGCTACACCTTC. The whole variable domain, remainder taken from reference TRBV15 and TRBJ1-2, is DAMVIQNPRYQVTQFGKPVTLSCSQTLNHNVMYWYQQKSSQAPKLLFHYYDKDFNNEADTPDNFQSRRPNTSFCFLDIRSPGLGDTAMYLCATSREDRSYYPYGYTFGSGTRLTVV.

The chain employs TRBV7-9 and TRBJ2-1; 10 nucleotides match TRBD1. The CDR3 is made up of 14 amino acids. V lost 4 bases and J lost 7; bases outside the gene matches: 4. Germline lookup yields CDR1 SEHNR and CDR2 FQNEAQ (reference sequence). The CDR3: CASSSTGGKNEQFF. CDR3 nucleotide sequence: TGTGCCAGCAGCTCGACAGGGGGCAAGAATGAGCAGTTCTTC.

On this clonotype itself: The junction does not match germline at one end; this may be a read error. This sequence joins TRBV12-3 or TRBV12-4 and TRBJ1-1, with D possibly being TRBD1 (5 bases). The CDR3 has 14 amino acids. The DNA of the CDR3 is TGTGCCAGCAGTTTTGGGGGGATGAACATTGAAGCTTTCTTT. This translates into CASSFGGMNIEAFF.

This rearrangement joins TRBV20-1 to TRBJ2-1; TRBD2 matches at 7 bases. Trimming at V came to 1 base and at J to 2 bases, leaving 5 bases not matched to a gene. The CDR3 length is 15 residues. Per the germline V gene, CDR1 is DFQATT and CDR2 is SNEGSKA (reference sequence). CDR3 bases: TGCAGTGCTAGAGGATCAGCGGGACCCTACAATGAGCAGTTCTTC. Translating gives CSARGSAGPYNEQFF.

V is TRBV4-3 and J is TRBJ2-3; 12 nucleotides agree with TRBD2. This CDR3 spans 15 amino acids. Germline loops: CDR1 LGHNA, CDR2 YSLEER. Trimming cost V 2 bases and J 8 bases; bases outside gene matches: 5. The CDR3 coding sequence is TGCGCCAGCAGCCAACCACTAGCGGGAGGAGTTACGCAGTATTTT. Amino acid sequence: CASSQPLAGGVTQYF.

In its sample, this clonotype was seen a few times. The chain combines TRBV20-1 with TRBJ2-1, with D perhaps TRBD2 (5 bases). CDR1 is DFQATT and CDR2 is SNEGSKA in the germline V gene (reference sequence). The CDR3 is 13 amino acids. Trimming took off 2 bases at V and 3 bases at J, with 8 bases between the two ends. Here the CDR3 DNA reads TGCAGTGCTAGAAAGAGGGACTACAATGAGCAGTTCTTC. Its protein product is CSARKRDYNEQFF.

This rearrangement joins TRBV5-1 to TRBJ1-2, with TRBD1 matching 8 bases. Germline V gene lookup returns CDR1 SGHRS and CDR2 YFSETQ. V trimming: 2 bases; J trimming: 2 bases; junction bases outside the gene matches: 5. The CDR3 is 15 amino acids. CDR3 nucleotides: TGCGCCAGCAGCTTTGAAAACAGGGGGAACTATGGCTACACCTTC. It codes for CASSFENRGNYGYTF.

The chain joins TRBV6-5 to TRBJ1-5; D is uncertain. Looked up from germline, CDR1 is MNHEY and CDR2 is SVGAGI. The CDR3 has 15 residues. The V end was cut by 0 bases, the J end by 3 bases, with 9 bases between. This CDR3 is CASSYSRVSNQPQHF. The DNA of the CDR3 is TGTGCCAGCAGTTACTCCCGGGTCTCCAATCAGCCCCAGCATTTT.

The chain links TRBV7-2 to TRBJ2-1; TRBD2 might be the D (6 bases). The germline V gene encodes CDR1 SGHTA and CDR2 FQGNSA. Trimming pared 1 base from V and 8 bases from J, leaving 15 bases between. The CDR3 runs to 15 residues. CDR3 nucleotides: TGTGCCAGCAGCTTAGTGAGCCTAGCGCCCGATGAGCAGTTCTTC. Translated: CASSLVSLAPDEQFF.

A note on this clonotype: At one boundary the junction diverges from the germline segment, which might be a read error. The chain has TRBV27 and TRBJ2-6; D is possibly TRBD1 or TRBD2 (5 bases each). The CDR3 is 18 residues long. CDR1 is MNHEY, CDR2 SMNVEV, per germline (reference sequence). The CDR3: CASSFDAGVISGANVPTF. CDR3 in DNA: TGTGCCAGCAGTTTCGACGCCGGGGTAATAAGTGGGGCCAACGTCCCGACTTTC.

The genes are TRBV29-1 and TRBJ2-7; D is unclear. Trimming pared 7 bases from V and 0 bases from J, leaving 10 bases between. This CDR3 spans 12 amino acids. CDR1 and CDR2 from the germline V gene are SQVTM and ANQGSEA. The DNA of the CDR3 is TGCAGCGGTATAGACACCTCCTACGAGCAGTACTTC. As protein: CSGIDTSYEQYF.

The gene calls are TRBV7-2 and TRBJ2-7, with unresolved D. Germline CDR1 is SGHTA and CDR2 is FQGNSA. The CDR3 totals 15 residues. V lost 1 base and J 2 bases, leaving 12 bases between the germline ends. Here the CDR3 reads CASSLGKFATYEQYF. The CDR3 nucleotides read TGTGCCAGCAGCTTAGGAAAGTTTGCGACCTACGAGCAGTACTTC.

The genes are TRBV28 and TRBJ2-3, with TRBD1 as a possible D gene (6 bases). The CDR3 extends over 18 amino acids. Germline V lookup: CDR1 MDHEN, CDR2 SYDVKM. Trimming cost V 5 bases and J 0 bases, with 21 bases left between them. CDR3 coding DNA: TGTGCCAGCAGTCACTCTTGGGGGCCCTATTCTAGCACAGATACGCAGTATTTT. Translated: CASSHSWGPYSSTDTQYF.

This clonotype was counted many times. The chain combines TRBV12-3 or TRBV12-4 with TRBJ2-7, with 12 bases lining up with TRBD1. V lost 5 bases, J lost 6 bases, and 5 bases stayed unmatched. The CDR3 extends over 14 amino acids. The CDR3 sequence is CASSPRDRGLEQYF. CDR3 sequence (DNA): TGTGCCAGCAGTCCCCGGGACAGGGGGCTCGAGCAGTACTTC.

The chain uses TRBV20-1 and TRBJ2-7, with D maybe TRBD1 (5 bases). The CDR3 totals 12 residues. Per the germline V gene, CDR1 is DFQATT and CDR2 is SNEGSKA (reference sequence). The ends were cut back, 6 bases at V and 2 bases at J, with 11 bases in the middle. This chain's CDR3 is CSANDSPYEQYF. As DNA, the CDR3 is TGCAGTGCAAACGACAGCCCCTACGAGCAGTACTTC.

The CDR3 DNA sequence: TGCAGTGCCGTTGGGAAGCTAGCGCATTCCTCTGGGGCCAACGTCCTGACTTTC. This codes for CSAVGKLAHSSGANVLTF. The rearrangement joins TRBV20-1 to TRBJ2-6; D is perhaps TRBD2 (6 bases). The ends were cut back, 6 bases at V and 0 bases at J, with 21 bases in the middle. The CDR3 has 18 residues. The germline CDR1 and CDR2 sequences are DFQATT and SNEGSKA (reference sequence).

The genes are TRBV6-5 and TRBJ2-5, with D unresolved. V lost 6 bases and J lost 0, with 8 bases in between. The germline V gene has CDR1 MNHEY and CDR2 SVGAGI. CDR3 length equals 13 residues. The chain's CDR3 is CASRRTNQETQYF. CDR3 sequence (DNA): TGTGCCAGCAGACGGACGAACCAAGAGACCCAGTACTTC.